Listed here is a single T cell receptor beta chain. Its antigen is unidentified. The data derive from a study of T-cell memory formation after mild COVID-19. Looking at the study overall: Largely donor-specific TCR clusters were found.

Trimming removed 6 bases at V and 6 bases at J, with 17 bases between. Germline loops: CDR1 SNHLY, CDR2 FYNNEI. This CDR3 is built from 15 residues. Study-wide results and caveats: Clones that contracted from day 15 to 85 had balanced CD4/CD8; later expanders were CD4+ biased. The pre-infection memory compartment contained some responding clones, suggesting cross-reactive memory joined. Among clones peaking at day 37 in the second wave, SARS-CoV-2 specificity remained unconfirmed.

MiXCR, run by TCRdb on the 5' RACE reads, gives a single entry per CDR3 protein. The sample yields hundreds of thousands of distinct CDR3 sequences, less than 25% seen once. The receptor comes from an adult woman who had mild COVID-19 (a few samples of this study predate the infection). Cell type and time point are not known. Sequenced: PBMCs or a T cell subset sorted from them (not recorded which). This chain uses TRBV2 with TRBJ2-2, with a weak D call TRBD1 (7 bases). The CDR3 spells CASRTVTGEAGELFF. As DNA, the CDR3 is TGTGCCAGCAGGACTGTTACAGGGGAGGCCGGGGAGCTGTTTTTT.